This entry lists 22 T cell receptor beta chains sequenced from one sample in a study of T cells after posttransplantation cyclophosphamide. Using immunoSEQ multiplex PCR, the repertoire was profiled, and TCRdb retains in-frame clones only, with some absent. This sample carries 40,000 to 55,000 clones, none of them present only once. Sequencing input: PBMCs. The receptors stem from a man aged 35-49 years in good health, CMV-negative, and a related stem cell transplant donor.

The V gene is TRBV6-5, the J gene TRBJ1-5; maybe TRBD1 (5 bases). The V end lost 10 bases, the J end lost 1 base, and 14 bases lay between the germline ends. Germline CDR1 MNHEY, CDR2 SVGAGI. The CDR3 is 14 amino acids. The CDR3, as DNA: TGTGCCATTGAGGCGGGGGGGAGCAATCAGCCCCAGCATTTT. It codes for CAIEAGGSNQPQHF.

In this sample, this clone turned up many times. The chain employs TRBV10-3 and TRBJ2-1; 7 bases line up with TRBD1. This CDR3 has 14 amino acids. After removal of 10 bases from V and 7 bases from J, the junction contained 13 bases not matched to a gene. The germline gives CDR1 ENHRY, CDR2 SYGVKD. The CDR3 region has the DNA TGTGCCACTTCTACGGTGGCAGGGGGAAATGAGCAGTTCTTC. It translates to CATSTVAGGNEQFF.

This clone was recorded at least ten times. The chain's CDR3 is CASSGTGWTEAFF. The CDR3 bases are TGCGCCAGCAGCGGGACAGGGTGGACTGAAGCTTTCTTT. The chain recombines TRBV5-1 with TRBJ1-1, with TRBD1 identical over 9 bases. Trimming removed 4 bases from V and 5 bases from J; junction bases left unmatched: 3. Germline V gene data show CDR1 as SGHRS and CDR2 as YFSETQ. The CDR3 is 13 amino acids.

This clone has a count of ten or more. The rearrangement links TRBV6-1 to TRBJ2-4, with TRBD2 matching over 7 bases. Trimming took 6 bases from V and 8 from J; bases not matched to a gene: 10. This CDR3 is built from 14 residues. The germline gives CDR1 MNHNS, CDR2 SASEGT. Here the CDR3 reads CASSTGLGFDIQYF. The CDR3 DNA reads as TGTGCCAGCAGCACCGGACTAGGATTCGACATTCAGTACTTC.

This clone was recorded at least ten times. V gene TRBV27 combines with J gene TRBJ1-4, with 7 bases aligning to TRBD1. Germline V gene data show CDR1 as MNHEY and CDR2 as SMNVEV (reference sequence). The V gene end was trimmed by 4 bases and the J gene end by 10 bases; junction bases not matched to a gene: 12. This CDR3 is built from 15 residues. CDR3 DNA: TGTGCCAGCAGTTCCCCCGGGACAGCGAAGAGAAAACTGTTTTTT. Its protein is CASSSPGTAKRKLFF.

This clone was found many times. The gene calls are TRBV27 and TRBJ2-2; 8 bases align to TRBD2. The V and J ends lost 8 bases and 4 bases, in that order; junction bases with no gene match: 6. Germline CDR1 and CDR2: MNHEY and SMNVEV (reference sequence). The CDR3 runs to 14 residues. CDR3 loop: CASQVAGITGELFF. CDR3 nucleotide sequence: TGTGCCAGCCAAGTAGCGGGGATCACCGGGGAGCTGTTTTTT.

Ten or more counts support this clone. The J gene is TRBJ2-1, the V gene TRBV27; D might be TRBD2 (6 bases). The CDR3 covers 13 residues. CDR1 and CDR2 (germline): MNHEY, SMNVEV (reference sequence). The germline V and J ends were trimmed by 3 bases and 8 bases, with 11 bases remaining between them. The DNA of the CDR3 is TGTGCCAGCAGTTTTATCGGGGAGGATGAGCAGTTCTTC. It translates to CASSFIGEDEQFF.

This clone was seen repeatedly, ten times or more. The gene calls are TRBV29-1 and TRBJ1-4; D ambiguous. CDR3 size: 11 residues. Germline V lookup: CDR1 SQVTM, CDR2 ANQGSEA. V was pared by 4 bases and J by 8 bases, with 8 bases between. CDR3 nucleotides: TGCAGCGTTGCCGTCGGGGAAAAACTGTTTTTT. Amino acid sequence: CSVAVGEKLFF.

In its sample, this clone was seen many times. The chain combines TRBV18 with TRBJ1-1, with 7 positions matching TRBD1. Germline CDR1 is KGHSH and CDR2 is LQKENI. CDR3 length: 15 residues. J was trimmed by 1 base and V by 3 bases; bases with no gene match: 5. The CDR3 DNA follows: TGTGCCAGCTCACCGTTACAGGGGAGGAACACTGAAGCTTTCTTT. This gives the protein CASSPLQGRNTEAFF.

There are many counts of this clone. The DNA for the CDR3 is TGTGCCAGCTCACCTTCCGGACAGAACCAGTATTTT. Residues: CASSPSGQNQYF. The rearrangement links TRBV18 to TRBJ2-3, with D maybe TRBD1 (6 bases). Germline V CDR1 and CDR2: KGHSH, LQKENI. With 3 bases removed from V and 12 bases from J, the gap between germline ends came to 13 bases. The CDR3 extends over 12 amino acids. Full variable domain (remainder filled in from reference TRBV18 and TRBJ2-3): NAGVMQNPRHLVRRRGQEARLRCSPMKGHSHVYWYRQLPEEGLKFMVYLQKENIIDESGMPKERFSAEFPKEGPSILRIQQVVRGDSAAYFCASSPSGQNQYFGPGTRLTVL.

This clone was seen at least ten times. This sequence joins TRBV9 and TRBJ2-3, with D possibly being TRBD2 (6 bases). The CDR3 sequence is 15 residues long. Germline CDR1 and CDR2: SGDLS and YYNGEE. The V end lost 0 bases, the J end lost 2 bases, and 10 bases lay between the germline ends. The CDR3 nucleotides are TGTGCCAGCAGCGTAGTGGCGGACTACACAGATACGCAGTATTTT. It translates to CASSVVADYTDTQYF.

The sample holds many counts of this clone. The J gene is TRBJ1-1, the V gene TRBV6-5; the match to TRBD1 covers 8 bases. V lost 7 bases to trimming and J lost 4 bases; unmatched junction nucleotides: 5. CDR3 length equals 13 residues. Germline-derived CDR1 and CDR2 are MNHEY and SVGAGI. CDR3 protein: CASTRTGTTEAFF. The CDR3 coding sequence is TGTGCCAGCACCAGGACAGGGACCACTGAAGCTTTCTTT.

This clone was seen many times. This chain uses TRBV28 with TRBJ2-4; D perhaps matches TRBD1 (5 bases). The CDR3 is 19 residues long. The V end was cut by 2 bases, the J end by 0 bases, with 20 bases between. CDR1 is MDHEN and CDR2 is SYDVKM in the germline V gene. The DNA for the CDR3 is TGTGCCAGCAGTTTAAACCCCGAAGGACACCCTATAGCCAAAAACATTCAGTACTTC. It codes for CASSLNPEGHPIAKNIQYF.

This clone was seen at least ten times. The chain carries TRBV7-9 and TRBJ1-4; D is possibly TRBD1 (6 bases). Trimming took off 5 bases at V and 0 bases at J, with 19 bases between the two ends. The germline CDR1 and CDR2 sequences are SEHNR and FQNEAQ (reference sequence). This CDR3 has 18 residues. The CDR3 coding sequence is TGTGCCAGCAGCGTGATCAGGGGAATCCTTGCAACTAATGAAAAACTGTTTTTT. This translates into CASSVIRGILATNEKLFF.

In its sample, this clone was seen many times. This chain uses TRBV2 with TRBJ1-2; D gene unclear. The CDR3 is 12 amino acids. Trimming took off 4 bases at V and 3 bases at J, with 6 bases between the two ends. From germline, CDR1 is SNHLY and CDR2 FYNNEI. The CDR3 DNA reads TGTGCCAGCAGTGGAACAGACTATGGCTACACCTTC. Amino acids: CASSGTDYGYTF.

This clone was counted ten times or more. The rearrangement joins TRBV14 to TRBJ2-7; 10 bases map to TRBD2. The germline gives CDR1 SGHDN, CDR2 FVKESK. The CDR3 loop spans 15 amino acids. V shed 1 base and J 4 bases; nucleotides not matched to a gene: 4. CDR3 DNA sequence: TGTGCCAGCAGCCAAGCACTAGCGGGAATTTACGAGCAGTACTTC. Amino acid sequence: CASSQALAGIYEQYF.

At least ten counts were recorded for this clone. The genes are TRBV2 and TRBJ1-5; D remains ambiguous. Germline loops: CDR1 SNHLY, CDR2 FYNNEI. This CDR3 is built from 15 residues. V was shortened by 6 bases and J by 2 bases, with 14 bases between the two germline ends. DNA for the CDR3: TGTGCCAGCAGAAAAGACACGATGGGCAATCAGCCCCAGCATTTT. It encodes CASRKDTMGNQPQHF.

In this sample, this clone turned up many times. This CDR3 is CASSSAGTGGWDGYTF. The CDR3, as DNA: TGTGCCAGCAGTTCTGCCGGGACAGGGGGCTGGGATGGCTACACCTTC. The chain combines TRBV6-5 with TRBJ1-2, with TRBD1 matching 12 bases. This CDR3 is 16 amino acids long. Losses at the gene ends were 4 bases for V and 6 bases for J; bases not matched to a gene: 9. CDR1 is MNHEY and CDR2 is SVGAGI in the germline V gene.

This clone was detected ten times or more. This sample includes further DNA sequences coding for the same CDR3. V gene TRBV4-2 combines with J gene TRBJ1-2; D is undetermined. Per germline, CDR1 LGHNA and CDR2 YNFKEQ. V was clipped by 0 bases and J by 2 bases, with 16 bases between them. The CDR3 length is 17 residues. The CDR3 region has the DNA TGTGCCAGCAGCCAAGATTTATCGACGGGAGGGAACTATGGCTACACCTTC. Translating gives CASSQDLSTGGNYGYTF.

This clone appeared many times. The J gene is TRBJ1-2, the V gene TRBV6-5; no reliable D call. CDR1 is MNHEY, CDR2 SVGAGI, per germline. V lost 8 bases to trimming and J lost 4 bases, with 14 bases between them. This CDR3 has 13 amino acids. CDR3 nucleotide sequence: TGTGCCAGCGGGCCCCGGCAGACCTATGGCTACACCTTC. It codes for CASGPRQTYGYTF.

This clone showed up many times. The chain uses TRBV2 and TRBJ1-5; D is ambiguous. The CDR3 sequence is 14 residues long. V dropped 6 bases and J dropped 6 bases, with 15 bases sitting between them. The germline V gene encodes CDR1 SNHLY and CDR2 FYNNEI. The CDR3, as DNA: TGTGCCAGCAGCCCTTCCCGGGCGGGTCAGCCCCAGCATTTT. Protein product: CASSPSRAGQPQHF.

This clone was recorded many times. The gene calls are TRBV2 and TRBJ1-2; D uncertain. This CDR3 has 15 residues. Germline V gives CDR1 SNHLY, CDR2 FYNNEI. Trimming left V 3 bases short and J 0 bases short, with 11 bases between. The CDR3 here is CASSDLISPNYGYTF. CDR3 sequence (DNA): TGTGCCAGCAGTGATCTTATTTCTCCTAACTATGGCTACACCTTC.